The present entry profiles one T cell receptor beta chain with its context. The antigen remains undetermined. The V gene lost 7 bases and the J gene lost 2 bases, with 15 bases spanning the gap. Germline lookup yields CDR1 SEHNR and CDR2 FQNEAQ (reference sequence). The CDR3 consists of 14 residues. These data originate in a study of human thymus T cells. Findings and caveats of the study: Unrelated individuals had highly overlapping thymic repertoires, as reported in related research.

The method was immunoSEQ multiplex PCR; TCRdb's version includes in-frame clones alone and lacks a portion of them. The repertoire includes 120,000 or so clones, more than 90% of them detected once, and around 0.025% sits in the top ten. Thymus tissue for the work was resected from patients undergoing corrective heart surgery. What was sequenced was thymus tissue. The genes are TRBV7-9 and TRBJ2-7; a weak D match, TRBD2 (6 bases). This receptor was identified in a boy under two years old with a congenital heart defect but otherwise immunologically healthy. The CDR3: CASTFGGSAYEQYF. CDR3 nucleotide sequence: TGTGCCAGCACCTTCGGGGGTTCGGCCTACGAGCAGTACTTC.